The 17 T cell receptor beta chains in this list originate from one sample, sequenced in a study of blood T cell repertoires in COVID-19. Sequenced by immunoSEQ multiplex PCR; TCRdb stores in-frame clones only, minus some. Counted here are 190,000 or so clones, approximately 84% occurring once; the ten biggest clones make up approximately 6.9%. The material sequenced was peripheral blood. The receptors here all came from a human donor with acute or convalescent COVID-19. The donor label of this sample is uncertain.

V gene TRBV7-9 combines with J gene TRBJ2-3, with TRBD2 identical over 10 bases. V gave up 5 bases and J gave up 3 bases; unmatched junction bases: 2. The CDR3 consists of 14 residues. Germline-derived CDR1 and CDR2 are SEHNR and FQNEAQ (reference sequence). DNA for the CDR3: TGTGCCAGCAGCGCTAGCGGGGGAACAGATACGCAGTATTTT. It translates to CASSASGGTDTQYF.

The J gene is TRBJ1-6, the V gene TRBV3-1 (or the pseudogene TRBV3-2), with 7 bases fitting TRBD1. J lost 5 bases, V lost 6 bases, and 4 bases had no gene match. Germline loops: CDR1 LGHDT, CDR2 YNNKEL (reference sequence). CDR3 length: 14 residues. The CDR3 protein is CASRAGTDNSPLHF. CDR3 nucleotide sequence: TGTGCCAGCAGGGCCGGGACAGATAATTCACCCCTCCACTTT.

The rearrangement joins TRBV10-3 to TRBJ1-3; D might be TRBD1 (6 bases). Germline loops: CDR1 ENHRY, CDR2 SYGVKD. V lost 11 bases, J lost 7 bases, and 18 bases lay in between. This CDR3 is 13 amino acids long. The CDR3 loop reads CASTGQGGNTIYF. The CDR3 DNA reads as TGTGCCTCGACAGGCCAAGGTGGGAACACCATATATTTT.

This chain uses TRBV3-1 (or the pseudogene TRBV3-2) with TRBJ2-7; possible D gene TRBD1, 6 bases. The CDR3 contains 13 residues. Germline CDR1 is LGHDT and CDR2 is YNNKEL (reference sequence). The ends were cut back, 2 bases at V and 3 bases at J, with 8 bases in the middle. CDR3 sequence reads: CASSQSTGYEQYF. The CDR3 DNA follows: TGTGCCAGCAGCCAATCGACAGGCTACGAGCAGTACTTC.

The chain carries TRBV6-5 and TRBJ2-1, with TRBD2 matching 7 bases. The trim removed 5 bases at V and 5 bases at J, leaving 9 bases unmatched. Germline assignment: CDR1 MNHEY and CDR2 SVGAGI. The CDR3 has 15 residues. CDR3 region: CASSPGGLGDNEQFF. The DNA of the CDR3 is TGTGCCAGCAGTCCCGGGGGGTTGGGGGACAATGAGCAGTTCTTC.

About this clone: Other DNA sequences within the sample encode an identical CDR3. The chain recombines TRBV6-5 with TRBJ2-7; possibly TRBD2 for D (5 bases). Trimming stripped 0 bases from V and 0 bases from J, with 9 bases between. Germline V CDR1 and CDR2: MNHEY, SVGAGI. The CDR3 runs 15 residues. The CDR3 DNA reads as TGTGCCAGCAGTTACTCGCTCGCGGGCTCCTACGAGCAGTACTTC. It is translated as CASSYSLAGSYEQYF.

The rearrangement uses TRBV24-1 and TRBJ2-1; 10 positions agree with TRBD2. Germline CDR1 reads KGHDR; CDR2 reads SFDVKD. The CDR3 is 15 residues long. Unmatched junction bases numbered 11, after V lost 9 bases and J lost 7 bases. The CDR3 sequence: CATSRAGLAENEQFF. As DNA, the CDR3 is TGTGCCACCTCGAGAGCTGGACTAGCGGAAAATGAGCAGTTCTTC.

This chain joins TRBV10-3 and TRBJ2-5; tentative D call: TRBD1 (5 bases). Germline loops: CDR1 ENHRY, CDR2 SYGVKD. V was clipped by 0 bases and J by 1 base, with 9 bases between them. This CDR3 contains 15 residues. CDR3 coding DNA: TGTGCCATCAGTGAGTCTAAGGGGATCCAAGAGACCCAGTACTTC. It translates to CAISESKGIQETQYF.

The CDR3 coding sequence is TGTGCCAGCAGTCCCCCCGGACAGGGGGCTTGGGGCTACACCTTC. Residues: CASSPPGQGAWGYTF. This chain connects TRBV6-5 to TRBJ1-2, with TRBD1 matching over 11 bases. The CDR3 covers 15 residues. Germline CDR1 reads MNHEY; CDR2 reads SVGAGI. The junction had 10 bases not matched to a gene; V was cut back by 5 bases and J by 8 bases.

The gene calls are TRBV12-3 or TRBV12-4 and TRBJ1-1; 7 bases align to TRBD1. V lost 7 bases, J lost 1 base, and 3 bases stayed unmatched. This CDR3 has 13 residues. The CDR3 nucleotides read TGTGCCAGCAAGGGACAGCAGAACACTGAAGCTTTCTTT. Amino acids: CASKGQQNTEAFF.

The chain is built from TRBV5-4 and TRBJ2-1; TRBD2 matches 11 bases. V was clipped by 1 base and J by 6 bases; unmatched bases: 9. The V gene's germline CDR1 is SGHNT and CDR2 YYREEE (reference sequence). The CDR3 length is 17 residues. The CDR3 DNA reads as TGTGCCAGCAGCTTGTTTAGCGGGAGGGCCTTGGGCAATGAGCAGTTCTTC. Translation: CASSLFSGRALGNEQFF.

The chain employs TRBV27 and TRBJ2-7; 13 bases are shared with TRBD2. In germline, CDR1 is MNHEY, CDR2 SMNVEV (reference sequence). V trimming: 0 bases; J trimming: 0 bases; junction bases outside the gene matches: 8. The CDR3 covers 19 residues. The CDR3 DNA follows: TGTGCCAGCAGTTTATCCGGGACTAGCGGGATTCACAGCTCCTACGAGCAGTACTTC. This translates into CASSLSGTSGIHSSYEQYF.

V is TRBV14 and J is TRBJ1-6, with TRBD1 matching over 8 bases. CDR3 length: 15 residues. Germline trimming cut 5 bases from V and 8 bases from J; bases unmatched to any gene: 8. Germline V CDR1 and CDR2: SGHDN, FVKESK. CDR3 amino acids: CASSSRTGRDSPLHF. Written as DNA, the CDR3 is TGTGCCAGCAGCTCCCGGACAGGGCGGGATTCACCCCTCCACTTT.

As regards this clone: Other DNA variants within this sample encode the same CDR3. The J gene is TRBJ2-3, the V gene TRBV9; 10 bases map to TRBD2. The CDR3 consists of 15 residues. The germline gives CDR1 SGDLS, CDR2 YYNGEE. With 5 bases clipped from V and 0 bases from J, the junction kept 3 bases outside the gene matches. In DNA form, the CDR3 reads TGTGCCAGCAGTGTGACTAGCGGGAGCACAGATACGCAGTATTTT. It specifies CASSVTSGSTDTQYF. Complete variable domain (other parts from reference TRBV9 and TRBJ2-3): DSGVTQTPKHLITATGQRVTLRCSPRSGDLSVYWYQQSLDQGLQFLIQYYNGEERAKGNILERFSAQQFPDLHSELNLSSLELGDSALYFCASSVTSGSTDTQYFGPGTRLTVL.

The chain employs TRBV3-1 (or the pseudogene TRBV3-2) and TRBJ2-7, with D perhaps TRBD2 (5 bases). V lost 7 bases and J 2 bases, leaving 12 bases between the germline ends. This CDR3 is built from 13 residues. The germline V gene has CDR1 LGHDT and CDR2 YNNKEL (reference sequence). The CDR3, as DNA: TGTGCCAGCACGAGGAGCGGACCCTACGAGCAGTACTTC. It yields the protein CASTRSGPYEQYF.

The chain uses TRBV27 and TRBJ1-1; no clear D. Trimming shortened V by 5 bases and J by 3 bases, and 10 bases separated the two germline ends. The CDR3 contains 13 residues. Germline V CDR1 and CDR2: MNHEY, SMNVEV (reference sequence). The chain's CDR3 is CASSLREDTEAFF. In nucleotides, the CDR3 is TGTGCCAGCAGTCTTAGGGAGGACACTGAAGCTTTCTTT.

V is TRBV6-5 and J is TRBJ1-2; 8 bases fit TRBD1. CDR3 length: 14 amino acids. V lost 6 bases to trimming and J lost 4 bases; unmatched junction nucleotides: 7. Germline lookup yields CDR1 MNHEY and CDR2 SVGAGI. CDR3: CASRVGQGLYGYTF. CDR3 coding DNA: TGTGCCAGCAGGGTAGGACAGGGTCTCTATGGCTACACCTTC.